The clone carrying this TCR beta chain was detected only once. Its target is not known. CDR1 SGHAT and CDR2 FQNNGV come from the germline V gene. This CDR3 region has 12 residues. Deletions cut 2 bases from V and 8 bases from J, with 9 bases between. Clones were read by immunoSEQ multiplex PCR, and TCRdb kept only the in-frame ones, dropping some. The sample lists tens of thousands of clones, 85% to 90% seen once, with over 2.5% in the top ten. The data originate from a study of T cells after posttransplantation cyclophosphamide. Study-level points and caveats: TRB overlap between skin or GI tissue T cells and blood was limited. Later blood repertoires were often dominated by clones from the donor CD8+ memory compartment.

The receptor's source is a man in his thirties or forties with a blood cancer, CMV-positive, and with a related stem cell donor. The chain has TRBV11-2 and TRBJ1-2; the D gene is possibly TRBD1 (5 bases). The sample consisted of PBMCs. In DNA, the CDR3 is TGTGCCAGCAGCTTACGGGGGAACGGCTACACCTTC. It specifies CASSLRGNGYTF.